Listed here are 5 T cell receptor beta chains from one sample, sequenced in a study of blood T cell repertoires in COVID-19. Only in-frame clones appear in the TCRdb table, and some are missing; sequencing was by immunoSEQ multiplex PCR. The sample has 400,000 or so clones, approximately 90% seen once. Sequencing used PBMCs or T cells enriched from blood (not recorded which). These receptors all come from a man aged 25-45 years who had recovered from COVID-19.

The V and J genes are TRBV14 and TRBJ2-5; 9 bases align to TRBD1. Germline V gene data show CDR1 as SGHDN and CDR2 as FVKESK. The V and J ends lost 1 base and 4 bases, in that order; junction bases with no gene match: 7. CDR3 length: 16 amino acids. This chain's CDR3 is CASSQGIQGAGETQYF. The CDR3 DNA is TGTGCCAGCAGCCAAGGCATACAGGGGGCTGGAGAGACCCAGTACTTC.

This clone was seen a single time. The chain has TRBV5-6 and TRBJ2-3; D uncertain. The CDR3 contains 12 residues. Trimming removed 0 bases at V and 6 bases at J, with 5 bases between. The germline V gene encodes CDR1 SGHDT and CDR2 YYEEEE. The CDR3 here is CASSLVTDTQYF. The DNA for the CDR3 is TGTGCCAGCAGCTTGGTAACTGATACGCAGTATTTT. The full variable domain, its missing parts supplied by reference TRBV5-6 and TRBJ2-3, is DAGVTQSPTHLIKTRGQQVTLRCSPKSGHDTVSWYQQALGQGPQFIFQYYEEEERQRGNFPDRFSGHQFPNYSSELNVNALLLGDSALYLCASSLVTDTQYFGPGTRLTVL.

This chain links TRBV29-1 with TRBJ2-3, with 7 bases that match TRBD2. CDR1 is SQVTM and CDR2 is ANQGSEA in the germline V gene. The CDR3 loop spans 13 amino acids. V lost 8 bases to trimming and J lost 4 bases; unmatched junction nucleotides: 9. In DNA, the CDR3 is TGCAGCCAAGGAGGGAGGGATGCAGATACGCAGTATTTT. It codes for CSQGGRDADTQYF.

This clone was recorded only once. The junction departs from germline at one end; a sequencing error may be responsible. V gene TRBV19 combines with J gene TRBJ2-7; TRBD2 aligns across 7 bases. CDR3 length equals 16 residues. Germline-derived CDR1 and CDR2 are LNHDA and SQIVND (reference sequence). The DNA for the CDR3 is TGTGCCAGGAGTAGGCTAGCGGTAAAAGAAACCTACGAGCAGTACTTC. Translation gives CARSRLAVKETYEQYF.

J is TRBJ2-5 and V is TRBV24-1; 10 positions match TRBD1. Germline assignment: CDR1 KGHDR and CDR2 SFDVKD. This CDR3 is 14 amino acids long. V lost 5 bases to trimming and J lost 5 bases; unmatched junction nucleotides: 4. DNA for the CDR3: TGTGCCACCAGTGTGGGGGACAGGGGCGAGACCCAGTACTTC. Its protein is CATSVGDRGETQYF.